The source of this T cell receptor beta chain is a study of shared clonotypes between healthy human individuals. Study-wide results and caveats: The study sampled only blood, and tissue repertoires likely differ.

V dropped 5 bases and J dropped 8 bases, with 15 bases sitting between them. Germline-derived CDR1 and CDR2 are SGHTA and FQGNSA. The CDR3 extends over 14 amino acids. The assay was run at deep level. DNA input for the unsorted PBMC replicate PCRs was about 300 ng, tens of thousands of T cell genomes. Sequencing was performed with immunoSEQ multiplex PCR; in TCRdb, only in-frame clones are kept and a portion is missing. The sample shows roughly 480,000 clones, approximately 79% of them seen only once. As for this clone: Its antigen remains unidentified.

The receptor was isolated from a middle-aged woman in good health. Some clones in this sample may be carry-over from other donors' samples. V and J are TRBV7-2 and TRBJ1-4; D is unclear. The specimen sequenced was PBMCs. As DNA, the CDR3 is TGTGCCAGCAGCCAACAGATACTAGGGGAAAAACTGTTTTTT. Translation: CASSQQILGEKLFF.